The 13 T cell receptor beta chains given below trace back to one sample, sequenced in a study of long-term antiretroviral therapy in people with HIV (dated by TCRdb to 2022 to 2024). The immunoSEQ hsTCRB v3.0 assay was used at survey level resolution for TRB variable region sequencing. TCRdb took over this immuneACCESS table, retaining in-frame rearrangements with V and J assigned. Such tables are incomplete; in checked studies, under half of the missing clones stem from an unresolved V gene, and the remainder is unexplained. Recorded for this sample are around 25,000 clones; about four fifths of them occurred a single time. The ten top clones hold 4.5% to 6% of the sample. Sample: unsorted PBMCs, taken 4.4 years after starting antiretroviral therapy. Receptors originate from a man aged 30 to 45 with HIV.

The gene calls are TRBV10-3 and TRBJ2-7; D is unresolved. The CDR3 runs to 14 residues. Looked up from germline, CDR1 is ENHRY and CDR2 is SYGVKD. The V end was cut by 10 bases, the J end by 1 base, with 17 bases between. The CDR3 sequence: CATGNADRSYEQYF. The CDR3 DNA reads as TGTGCCACTGGAAACGCAGACCGATCCTACGAGCAGTACTTC.

The chain is built from TRBV5-1 and TRBJ1-2, with D possibly being TRBD1 (5 bases). Trimming took 4 bases from V and 4 from J, leaving 20 bases between them. Germline CDR1 SGHRS, CDR2 YFSETQ. This CDR3 region has 16 residues. As DNA, the CDR3 is TGCGCCAGCAGCCCTTCGGGGCAGGGTGAGGGCTATGGCTACACCTTC. It yields the protein CASSPSGQGEGYGYTF.

Details on this clone: Within the sample, other DNA sequences also encode this same CDR3. CDR3 DNA: TGTGCCAGCAGCGCGACTAGCGGATCCTACGAGCAGTACTTC. Its translation: CASSATSGSYEQYF. J is TRBJ2-7 and V is TRBV9; 9 nucleotides align to TRBD2. The trim removed 3 bases at V and 1 base at J, leaving 2 bases unmatched. Germline values: CDR1 SGDLS, CDR2 YYNGEE. This CDR3 is built from 14 residues.

This chain joins TRBV9 and TRBJ1-1, with 10 bases lining up with TRBD1. The V gene's germline CDR1 is SGDLS and CDR2 YYNGEE. CDR3 length: 17 amino acids. V lost 4 bases and J lost 1; bases outside the gene matches: 10. The chain's CDR3 is CASSFGQGDFRNTEAFF. CDR3 DNA: TGTGCCAGCAGCTTTGGACAGGGGGATTTTCGGAACACTGAAGCTTTCTTT.

The V gene is TRBV14, the J gene TRBJ2-7, with TRBD2 matching 9 bases. CDR1 and CDR2 (germline): SGHDN, FVKESK. Trimming at V came to 4 bases and at J to 0 bases, leaving 7 bases not matched to a gene. The CDR3 extends over 16 amino acids. CDR3 protein: CASSLTSGPSSYEQYF. The CDR3 DNA follows: TGTGCCAGCAGCCTTACTAGCGGGCCAAGCTCCTACGAGCAGTACTTC.

J is TRBJ2-2 and V is TRBV11-2, with D uncertain. CDR3 length equals 12 residues. Trimming pared 3 bases from V and 4 bases from J, leaving 3 bases between. Germline values: CDR1 SGHAT, CDR2 FQNNGV. The CDR3 DNA is TGTGCCAGCAGCTTTACCACCGGGGAGCTGTTTTTT. Amino acids: CASSFTTGELFF.

The chain carries TRBV19 and TRBJ2-7; D tentatively reads TRBD1 or TRBD2 (5 bases each). CDR1 and CDR2 from the germline V gene are LNHDA and SQIVND (reference sequence). The CDR3 is 13 amino acids. Between the trimmed V and J ends, which lost 4 bases and 4 bases, there was a span of 11 bases. The CDR3 is CASSTLGTYEQYF. CDR3 nucleotide sequence: TGTGCCAGTAGTACCCTGGGGACGTACGAGCAGTACTTC. Filled out from reference TRBV19 and TRBJ2-7, the complete variable domain reads DGGITQSPKYLFRKEGQNVTLSCEQNLNHDAMYWYRQDPGQGLRLIYYSQIVNDFQKGDIAEGYSVSREKKESFPLTVTSAQKNPTAFYLCASSTLGTYEQYFGPGTRLTVT.

The chain uses TRBV5-5 and TRBJ1-1, with D perhaps TRBD1 (5 bases). This CDR3 has 16 amino acids. Germline V gene sequence: CDR1 SGHKS, CDR2 YYEKEE (reference sequence). With 4 bases removed from V and 4 bases from J, the gap between germline ends came to 20 bases. CDR3 in amino acids: CASSLRSSEGSTEAFF. Written as DNA, the CDR3 is TGTGCCAGCAGCCTCAGGTCCTCCGAGGGGAGCACTGAAGCTTTCTTT.

The CDR3 spells CASSQEALVYTGELFF. CDR3 DNA: TGCGCCAGCAGCCAAGAGGCGCTGGTGTACACCGGGGAGCTGTTTTTT. The genes are TRBV4-3 and TRBJ2-2; no clear D. The V and J ends lost 0 bases and 3 bases respectively, with 11 bases between them. Germline lookup yields CDR1 LGHNA and CDR2 YSLEER. This CDR3 spans 16 amino acids.

The rearrangement uses TRBV10-3 and TRBJ2-7; perhaps D is TRBD1 or TRBD2 (6 bases each). Trimming took off 6 bases at V and 2 bases at J, with 11 bases between the two ends. Looked up from germline, CDR1 is ENHRY and CDR2 is SYGVKD. CDR3 length: 13 amino acids. The CDR3 region is CAIRGGSAYEQYF. The CDR3 nucleotides read TGTGCCATCAGGGGGGGCAGCGCCTACGAGCAGTACTTC.

The chain has TRBV14 and TRBJ2-1; D not certain. Looked up from germline, CDR1 is SGHDN and CDR2 is FVKESK. The V end was cut by 1 base, the J end by 4 bases, with 8 bases between. The CDR3 covers 14 residues. This chain's CDR3 is CASSQVAGYNEQFF. The CDR3 region has the DNA TGTGCCAGCAGCCAAGTCGCCGGGTACAATGAGCAGTTCTTC.

The chain recombines TRBV19 with TRBJ1-2; 7 bases are shared with TRBD1. The V and J ends lost 6 bases and 7 bases, in that order; junction bases with no gene match: 8. Per the germline V gene, CDR1 is LNHDA and CDR2 is SQIVND (reference sequence). This CDR3 contains 13 residues. CDR3 DNA sequence: TGTGCCAGTAGGCCAGGGGGTATTAGTGGCTACACCTTC. It translates to CASRPGGISGYTF.

The chain couples TRBV11-2 to TRBJ2-5, with 9 positions matching TRBD2. Trimming took 6 bases from V and 4 from J; bases not matched to a gene: 12. Germline V gives CDR1 SGHAT, CDR2 FQNNGV. The CDR3 runs 16 residues. CDR3 sequence (DNA): TGTGCCAGCAGTTTAACGGCTAGCGGGGCCCCAGAGACCCAGTACTTC. Translating gives CASSLTASGAPETQYF.